This record looks at one T cell receptor (beta chain) sequence and its context. Its antigen is unidentified. The donors were all healthy and Caucasian. From the 5' RACE reads, TCRdb called clonotypes with MiXCR, one entry per CDR3 protein. The data hold some 500,000 distinct CDR3 sequences, with more than 9% observed a single time. The data were taken from a study of identical twins. Broader study findings: Instead of following the same donors, the conclusions were based on cross-sectional statistical analysis. There were fewer insertions in abundant cord blood beta clonotypes, but memory repertoires showed no such pattern. Monozygotic twins shared more out-of-frame TCR alpha than recombination models predicted.

CDR1 and CDR2 from the germline V gene are SGHAT and FQDESV (reference sequence). This CDR3 comprises 18 residues. V lost 5 bases and J lost 0; bases outside the gene matches: 8. The data were also submitted as part of a second study, on yellow fever vaccine responses in identical twins.

The sample comprised PBMCs. The chain combines TRBV11-1 with TRBJ2-4; TRBD2 agrees at 12 bases. This clonotype was obtained from a young woman in good health. The CDR3, as DNA: TGTGCCAGCAGCCGCTCACTAGCGGGGGGCTTAGCCAAAAACATTCAGTACTTC. It encodes CASSRSLAGGLAKNIQYF.